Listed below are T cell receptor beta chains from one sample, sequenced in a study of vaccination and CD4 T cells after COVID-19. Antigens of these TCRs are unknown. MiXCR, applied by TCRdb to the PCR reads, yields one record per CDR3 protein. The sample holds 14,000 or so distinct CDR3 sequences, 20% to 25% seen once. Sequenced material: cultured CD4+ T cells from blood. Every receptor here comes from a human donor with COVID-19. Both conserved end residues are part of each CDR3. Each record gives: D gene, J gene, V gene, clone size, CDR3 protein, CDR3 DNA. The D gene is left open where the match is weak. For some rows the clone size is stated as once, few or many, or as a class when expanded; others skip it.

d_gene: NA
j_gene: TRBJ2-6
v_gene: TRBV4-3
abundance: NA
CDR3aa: CASSPGENSGANVLTF
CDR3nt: TGCGCCAGCAGCCCTGGGGAAAACTCTGGGGCCAACGTCCTGACTTTC

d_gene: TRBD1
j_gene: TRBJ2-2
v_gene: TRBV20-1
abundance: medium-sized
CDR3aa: CSASDRGNTGELFF
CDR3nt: TGCAGTGCTTCGGACAGGGGAAACACCGGGGAGCTGTTTTTT

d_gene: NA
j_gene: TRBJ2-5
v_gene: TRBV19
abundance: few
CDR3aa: CASSTRGAGETQYF
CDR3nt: TGTGCCAGCTCCACCCGAGGGGCGGGAGAGACCCAGTACTTC

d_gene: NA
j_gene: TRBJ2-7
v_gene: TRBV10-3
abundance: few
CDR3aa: CAISEGYYEQYF
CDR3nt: TGTGCCATCAGTGAAGGATACTACGAGCAGTACTTC

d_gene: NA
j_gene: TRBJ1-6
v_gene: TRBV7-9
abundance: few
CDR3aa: CASSANTGTPNSPLHF
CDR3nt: TGTGCCAGCAGCGCTAATACCGGGACACCTAATTCACCCCTCCACTTT

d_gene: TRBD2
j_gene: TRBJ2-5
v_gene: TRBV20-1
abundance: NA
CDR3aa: CSAEGAGGRVETQYF
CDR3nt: TGCAGTGCGGAGGGAGCGGGGGGCCGAGTTGAGACCCAGTACTTC

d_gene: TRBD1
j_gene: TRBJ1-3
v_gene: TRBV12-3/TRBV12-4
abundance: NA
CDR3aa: CASRTGVGNTIYF
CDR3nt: TGTGCCAGCCGGACAGGGGTTGGAAACACCATATATTTT

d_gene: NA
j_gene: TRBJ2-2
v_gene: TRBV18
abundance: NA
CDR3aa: CASSLVPGELFF
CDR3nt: TGTGCCAGCTCACTCGTCCCCGGGGAGCTGTTTTTT

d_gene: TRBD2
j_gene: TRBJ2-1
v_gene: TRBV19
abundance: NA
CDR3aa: CASSISGGTNEQFF
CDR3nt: TGTGCCAGTAGTATTAGCGGGGGGACTAATGAGCAGTTCTTC

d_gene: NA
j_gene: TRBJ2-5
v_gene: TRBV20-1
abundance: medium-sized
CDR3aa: CSARAVQRTAGETQYF
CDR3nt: TGCAGTGCTAGAGCGGTCCAGCGTACGGCGGGGGAGACCCAGTACTTC

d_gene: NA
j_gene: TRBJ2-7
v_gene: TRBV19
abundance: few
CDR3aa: CASSRGDTYEQYF
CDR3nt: TGTGCCAGTAGCCGGGGCGACACCTACGAGCAGTACTTC

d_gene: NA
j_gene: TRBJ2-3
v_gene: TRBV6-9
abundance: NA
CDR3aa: CASSWGTGTDTQYF
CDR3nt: TGTGCCAGCAGTTGGGGGACGGGAACAGATACGCAGTATTTT

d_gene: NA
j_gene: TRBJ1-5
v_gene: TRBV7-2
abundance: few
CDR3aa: CASSWEEGNQPQHF
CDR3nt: TGTGCCAGCAGCTGGGAGGAGGGAAATCAGCCCCAGCATTTT

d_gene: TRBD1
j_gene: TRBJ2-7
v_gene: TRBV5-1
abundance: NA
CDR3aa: CASSLRTGTSAEQYF
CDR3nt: TGCGCCAGCAGTTTGCGGACAGGGACCTCGGCCGAGCAGTACTTC

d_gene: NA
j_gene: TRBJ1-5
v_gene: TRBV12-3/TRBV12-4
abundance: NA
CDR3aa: CASSFDSFQHF
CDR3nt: TGTGCCAGCAGTTTTGACAGTTTCCAGCATTTT

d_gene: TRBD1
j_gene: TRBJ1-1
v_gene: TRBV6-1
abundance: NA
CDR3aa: CASRRRDSYTEAFF
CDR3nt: TGTGCCAGCAGACGCCGGGACAGCTACACTGAAGCTTTCTTT

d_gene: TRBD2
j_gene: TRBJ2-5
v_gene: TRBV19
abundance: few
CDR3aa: CASSRGLAGGLETQYF
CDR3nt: TGTGCCAGTAGTAGGGGACTAGCGGGGGGGCTGGAGACCCAGTACTTC

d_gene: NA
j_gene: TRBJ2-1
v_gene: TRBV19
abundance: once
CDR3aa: CASSIVVTNEQFF
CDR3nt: TGTGCCAGTAGTATTGTAGTCACGAATGAGCAGTTCTTC

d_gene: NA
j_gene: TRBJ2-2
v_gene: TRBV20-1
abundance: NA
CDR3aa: CSARPPANTGELFF
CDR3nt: TGCAGTGCTAGGCCCCCGGCTAACACCGGGGAGCTGTTTTTT

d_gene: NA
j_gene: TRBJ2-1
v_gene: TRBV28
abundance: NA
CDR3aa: CASKVVGGYNEQFF
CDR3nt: TGTGCCAGCAAAGTTGTTGGCGGTTACAATGAGCAGTTCTTC

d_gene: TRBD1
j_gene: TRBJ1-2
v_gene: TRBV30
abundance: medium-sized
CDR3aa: CAWEKDRDGGYTF
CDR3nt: TGTGCCTGGGAAAAAGACAGGGACGGAGGCTACACCTTC

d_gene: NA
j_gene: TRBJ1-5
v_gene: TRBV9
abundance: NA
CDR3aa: CASSVAGENQPQHF
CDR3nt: TGTGCCAGCAGCGTAGCGGGGGAAAATCAGCCCCAGCATTTT

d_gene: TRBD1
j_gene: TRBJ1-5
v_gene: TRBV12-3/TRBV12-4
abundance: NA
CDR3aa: CASSSAGTGSQPQHF
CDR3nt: TGTGCCAGCAGTTCCGCCGGGACAGGGAGTCAGCCCCAGCATTTT

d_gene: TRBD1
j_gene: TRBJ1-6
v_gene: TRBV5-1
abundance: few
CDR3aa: CASTEGQGDSPLHF
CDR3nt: TGCGCCAGCACCGAGGGACAGGGGGATTCACCCCTCCACTTT

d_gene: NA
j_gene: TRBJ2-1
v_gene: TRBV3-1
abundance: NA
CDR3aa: CASSQDPGRSIFNEQFF
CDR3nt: TGTGCCAGCAGCCAAGATCCGGGCAGGTCGATCTTTAATGAGCAGTTCTTC

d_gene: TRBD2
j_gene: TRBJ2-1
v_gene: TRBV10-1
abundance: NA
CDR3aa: CARGAGRGSGNEQFF
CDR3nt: TGCGCCCGGGGGGCCGGGAGGGGATCGGGCAATGAGCAGTTCTTC

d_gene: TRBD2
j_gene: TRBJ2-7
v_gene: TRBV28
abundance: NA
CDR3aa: CASSLGLADSYEQYF
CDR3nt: TGTGCCAGCAGTTTGGGTCTAGCGGATTCCTACGAGCAGTACTTC

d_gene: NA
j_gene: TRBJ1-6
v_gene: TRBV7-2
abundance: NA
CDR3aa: CASSLGGGGNNSPLHF
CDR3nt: TGTGCCAGCAGCTTAGGGGGGGGGGGGAATAATTCACCCCTCCACTTT

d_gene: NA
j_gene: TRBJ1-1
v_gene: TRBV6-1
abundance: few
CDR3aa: CASSRGTVEMNTEAFF
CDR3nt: TGTGCCAGCAGCCGCGGGACTGTTGAAATGAACACTGAAGCTTTCTTT

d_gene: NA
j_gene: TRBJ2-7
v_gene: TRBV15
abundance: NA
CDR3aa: CATSRDIGEQYF
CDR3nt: TGTGCCACCAGCAGGGACATAGGGGAGCAGTACTTC

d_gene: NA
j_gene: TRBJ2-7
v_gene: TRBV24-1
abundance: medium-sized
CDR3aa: CATAGRKAYEQYF
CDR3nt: TGTGCCACCGCAGGACGGAAGGCCTACGAGCAGTACTTC

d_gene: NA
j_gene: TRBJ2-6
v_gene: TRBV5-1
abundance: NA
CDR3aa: CASSLQSYSGANVLTF
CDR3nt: TGCGCCAGCAGCTTGCAGAGCTACTCTGGGGCCAACGTCCTGACTTTC

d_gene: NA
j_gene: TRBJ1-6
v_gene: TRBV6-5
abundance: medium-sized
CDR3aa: CASSYSTRNSPLHF
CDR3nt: TGTGCCAGCAGTTACTCCACCCGTAATTCACCCCTCCACTTT

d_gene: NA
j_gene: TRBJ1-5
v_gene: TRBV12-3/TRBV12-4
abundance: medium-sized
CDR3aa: CASSATGVGQQPQHF
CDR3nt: TGTGCCAGCAGTGCGACCGGTGTTGGTCAACAGCCCCAGCATTTT

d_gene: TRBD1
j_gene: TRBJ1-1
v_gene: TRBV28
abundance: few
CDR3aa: CASSLSGTGYTEAFF
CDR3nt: TGTGCCAGCAGTTTATCGGGGACAGGGTACACTGAAGCTTTCTTT

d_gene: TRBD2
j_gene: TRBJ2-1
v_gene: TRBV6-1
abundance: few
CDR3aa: CASSVKRGGLNEQFF
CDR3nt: TGTGCCAGCTCCGTAAAGCGGGGGGGCCTAAATGAGCAGTTCTTC

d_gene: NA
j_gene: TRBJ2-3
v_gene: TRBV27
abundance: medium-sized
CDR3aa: CASSLSGTTSTDTQYF
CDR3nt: TGTGCCAGCAGTTTATCAGGGACCACTAGCACAGATACGCAGTATTTT

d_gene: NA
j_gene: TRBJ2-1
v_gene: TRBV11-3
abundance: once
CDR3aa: CASSLDHIRTFF
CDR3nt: TGTGCCAGCAGCTTAGATCATATCAGGACCTTCTTC

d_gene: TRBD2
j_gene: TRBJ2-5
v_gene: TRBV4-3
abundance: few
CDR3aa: CASSQGTSAGETQYF
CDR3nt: TGCGCCAGCAGCCAAGGGACTAGCGCCGGGGAGACCCAGTACTTC

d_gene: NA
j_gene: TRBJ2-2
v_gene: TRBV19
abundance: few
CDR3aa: CASMLLGSGELFF
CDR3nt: TGTGCCAGTATGCTTTTGGGGTCCGGGGAGCTGTTTTTT

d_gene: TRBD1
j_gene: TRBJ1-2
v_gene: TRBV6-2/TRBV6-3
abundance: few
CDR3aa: CASSGHRGGNYGYTF
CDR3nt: TGTGCCAGCAGTGGCCACAGGGGGGGAAACTATGGCTACACCTTC

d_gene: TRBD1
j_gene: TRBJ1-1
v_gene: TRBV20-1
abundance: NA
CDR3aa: CSAVDRGQDTEAFF
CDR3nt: TGCAGTGCTGTGGACAGGGGGCAGGACACTGAAGCTTTCTTT

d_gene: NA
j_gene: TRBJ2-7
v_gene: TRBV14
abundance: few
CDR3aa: CASSQSAKQYF
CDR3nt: TGTGCCAGCAGCCAATCAGCAAAGCAGTACTTC

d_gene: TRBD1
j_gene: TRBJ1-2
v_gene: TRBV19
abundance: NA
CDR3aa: CASRNTGTGDYGYTF
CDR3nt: TGTGCCAGTAGAAACACAGGGACAGGGGACTATGGCTACACCTTC

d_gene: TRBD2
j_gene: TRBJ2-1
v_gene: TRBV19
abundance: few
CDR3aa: CASSIASGLAGYNEQFF
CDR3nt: TGTGCCAGTAGTATAGCCTCCGGACTAGCGGGGTACAATGAGCAGTTCTTC

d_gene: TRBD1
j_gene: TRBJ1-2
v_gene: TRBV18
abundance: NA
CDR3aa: CASSPQDREYGYTF
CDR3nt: TGTGCCAGCTCACCACAGGACAGGGAGTATGGCTACACCTTC

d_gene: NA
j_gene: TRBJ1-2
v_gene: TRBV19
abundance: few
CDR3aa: CASTSPGGNYGYTF
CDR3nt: TGTGCCAGTACCTCCCCGGGGGGTAACTATGGCTACACCTTC

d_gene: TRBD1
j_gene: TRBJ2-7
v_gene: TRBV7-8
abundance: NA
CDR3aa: CASSSRQGAREQYF
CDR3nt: TGTGCCAGCAGCTCCCGACAGGGGGCGAGGGAGCAGTACTTC

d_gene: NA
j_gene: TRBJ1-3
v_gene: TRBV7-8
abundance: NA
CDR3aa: CASSLRSGNTIYF
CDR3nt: TGTGCCAGCAGCTTGCGCTCTGGAAACACCATATATTTT

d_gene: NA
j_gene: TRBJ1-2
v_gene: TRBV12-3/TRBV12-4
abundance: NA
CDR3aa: CASSLVGYGYTF
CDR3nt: TGTGCCAGCAGTTTAGTGGGCTATGGCTACACCTTC

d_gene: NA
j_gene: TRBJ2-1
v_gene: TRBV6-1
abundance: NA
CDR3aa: CASSDDVTNEQFF
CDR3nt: TGTGCCAGCAGTGATGACGTGACCAATGAGCAGTTCTTC

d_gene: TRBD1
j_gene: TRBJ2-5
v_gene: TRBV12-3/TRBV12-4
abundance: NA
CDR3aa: CASSHPSEGQGALGETQYF
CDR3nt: TGTGCCAGCAGTCATCCTTCAGAGGGACAGGGGGCTTTGGGAGAGACCCAGTACTTC

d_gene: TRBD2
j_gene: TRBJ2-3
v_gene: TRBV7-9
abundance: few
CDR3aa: CASSPGTRSSDTQYF
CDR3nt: TGTGCCAGCAGCCCCGGGACTAGGTCTTCTGATACGCAGTATTTT

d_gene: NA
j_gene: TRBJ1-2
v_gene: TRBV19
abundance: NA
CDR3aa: CASSVGIRGYTF
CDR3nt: TGTGCCAGTAGTGTAGGGATTCGTGGCTACACCTTC

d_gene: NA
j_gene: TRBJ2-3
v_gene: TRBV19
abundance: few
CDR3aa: CASSINGGRGDTQYF
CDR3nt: TGTGCCAGTAGTATCAACGGGGGTAGGGGCGATACGCAGTATTTT

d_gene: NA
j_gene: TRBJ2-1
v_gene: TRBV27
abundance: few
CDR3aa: CASSLLVPGSAYNEQFF
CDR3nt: TGTGCCAGCAGTTTATTAGTGCCGGGAAGCGCCTACAATGAGCAGTTCTTC

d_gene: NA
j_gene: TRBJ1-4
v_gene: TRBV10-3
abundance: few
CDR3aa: CAISESTGTNEKLFF
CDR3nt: TGTGCCATCAGTGAGTCGACAGGTACTAATGAAAAACTGTTTTTT

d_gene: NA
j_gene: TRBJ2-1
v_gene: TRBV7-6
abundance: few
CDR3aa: CASSSVLGGGEQFF
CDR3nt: TGTGCCAGCAGCTCGGTTCTCGGGGGAGGTGAGCAGTTCTTC